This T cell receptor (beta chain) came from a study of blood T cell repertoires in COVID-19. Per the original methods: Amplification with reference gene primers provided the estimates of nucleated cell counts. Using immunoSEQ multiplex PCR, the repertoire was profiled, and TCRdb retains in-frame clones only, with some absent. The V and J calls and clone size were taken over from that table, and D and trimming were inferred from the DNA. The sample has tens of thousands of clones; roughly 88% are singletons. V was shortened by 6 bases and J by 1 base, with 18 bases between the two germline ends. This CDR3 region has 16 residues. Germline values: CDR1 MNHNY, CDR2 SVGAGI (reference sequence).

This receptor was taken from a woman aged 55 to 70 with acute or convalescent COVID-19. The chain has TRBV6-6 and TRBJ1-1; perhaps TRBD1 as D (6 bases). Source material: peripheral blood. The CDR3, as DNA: TGTGCCAGCAGCCCATTCCTCGTGGGGGCGAACACTGAAGCTTTCTTT. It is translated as CASSPFLVGANTEAFF.